These T cell receptor beta chains were read from a single sample in a study of tumor-infiltrating lymphocytes in oesophageal squamous cell carcinoma. One entry per CDR3 protein results from TCRdb running MiXCR on the PCR reads. The sample lists roughly 14,000 distinct CDR3 sequences; 40% to 60% were seen once. The source material was blood. These receptors were collected from a male donor with esophageal squamous cell carcinoma. Both conserved end residues are part of each CDR3. Each record gives: clone size, J gene, V gene, D gene, CDR3 DNA, CDR3 protein. A D gene is named only where the DNA matches it firmly. Not all rows give a size; the values are once, few, many and, for expanded clones, a class.

clone_size: .; j_call: TRBJ1-3; v_call: TRBV3-1; d_call: .; cdr3_nt: TGTGCCAGCAGCCAAGCAGGACAATTCAGGGCCATATATTTT; cdr3_aa: CASSQAGQFRAIYF
clone_size: .; j_call: TRBJ2-3; v_call: TRBV12-3/TRBV12-4; d_call: .; cdr3_nt: TGTGCCAGCAGTTTTATTTTCGGGACCGGGGAGCTGTATTTT; cdr3_aa: CASSFIFGTGELYF
clone_size: many; j_call: TRBJ2-7; v_call: TRBV28; d_call: .; cdr3_nt: TGTGCCAGCACCCGGGCAGGGGATTACGAGCAGTACTTC; cdr3_aa: CASTRAGDYEQYF
clone_size: many; j_call: TRBJ1-1; v_call: TRBV5-1; d_call: .; cdr3_nt: TGCGCCAGCAGCTTGGAAAACCCAGGTGAAGCTTTCTTT; cdr3_aa: CASSLENPGEAFF
clone_size: .; j_call: TRBJ1-1; v_call: TRBV7-3; d_call: .; cdr3_nt: TGTGCCAGCAGCCCTGGGGCAGGGGTTAGCAACACTGAAGCTTTCTTT; cdr3_aa: CASSPGAGVSNTEAFF
clone_size: medium-sized; j_call: TRBJ1-2; v_call: TRBV6-1; d_call: TRBD1; cdr3_nt: TGTGCCAGCAGCCAAGACAGGGTGGGATATGGCTACACCTTC; cdr3_aa: CASSQDRVGYGYTF
clone_size: many; j_call: TRBJ2-3; v_call: TRBV18; d_call: .; cdr3_nt: TGTGCCAGCTCAAAGGCGGAGACTAGCACAGATACGCAGTATTTT; cdr3_aa: CASSKAETSTDTQYF
clone_size: medium-sized; j_call: TRBJ1-2; v_call: TRBV6-6; d_call: TRBD1; cdr3_nt: TGTGCCAGCAGTTACTCGGGACAGGGGGACGGCTACACCTTC; cdr3_aa: CASSYSGQGDGYTF
clone_size: .; j_call: TRBJ2-2; v_call: TRBV12-3/TRBV12-4; d_call: .; cdr3_nt: TGTGCCACCAAAATCATAGGGGTCACCGGGGAGCTGTTTTTT; cdr3_aa: CATKIIGVTGELFF
clone_size: .; j_call: TRBJ2-5; v_call: TRBV11-1; d_call: .; cdr3_nt: TGTGCCAGCAGCCCTGGTGGGACCCAGTACTTC; cdr3_aa: CASSPGGTQYF
clone_size: .; j_call: TRBJ1-2; v_call: TRBV6-1; d_call: .; cdr3_nt: TGTGCCAGCAGACCGGCTAACTATGGCTACACCTTC; cdr3_aa: CASRPANYGYTF
clone_size: once; j_call: TRBJ2-7; v_call: TRBV6-1; d_call: .; cdr3_nt: TGTGCCAGCAGATTGACAAAATCCTACGAGCAGTACTTC; cdr3_aa: CASRLTKSYEQYF
clone_size: .; j_call: TRBJ1-1; v_call: TRBV7-2; d_call: .; cdr3_nt: TGTGCCAGCAGCTTTGCCGGGGTAGAAGCTTTCTTT; cdr3_aa: CASSFAGVEAFF
clone_size: .; j_call: TRBJ1-5; v_call: TRBV28; d_call: .; cdr3_nt: TGTGCCAGCAGTAGACAGGTCTCGTCGGGTCAGCCCCAGCATTTT; cdr3_aa: CASSRQVSSGQPQHF
clone_size: .; j_call: TRBJ2-3; v_call: TRBV6-6; d_call: .; cdr3_nt: TGTGCCAGCAGTTACCCGACCAAAGCGGATACGCAGTATTTT; cdr3_aa: CASSYPTKADTQYF
clone_size: many; j_call: TRBJ2-5; v_call: TRBV11-2; d_call: TRBD2; cdr3_nt: TGTGCCAGCAGCTTAGGGACTAGCGGGAAAGAGACCCAGTACTTC; cdr3_aa: CASSLGTSGKETQYF
clone_size: many; j_call: TRBJ2-5; v_call: TRBV6-2/TRBV6-3; d_call: .; cdr3_nt: TGTGCCAGCAGACCCGCGGACCGGGAGACCCAGTACTTC; cdr3_aa: CASRPADRETQYF
clone_size: many; j_call: TRBJ1-2; v_call: TRBV6-1; d_call: .; cdr3_nt: TGTGCCAGCAGCCACAGCGCTTCCTATGGCTACACCTTC; cdr3_aa: CASSHSASYGYTF
clone_size: medium-sized; j_call: TRBJ2-5; v_call: TRBV11-3; d_call: TRBD1; cdr3_nt: TGTGCCAGCAGCTTAGGGGACAGCCAAGAGACCCAGTACTTC; cdr3_aa: CASSLGDSQETQYF
clone_size: once; j_call: TRBJ1-1; v_call: TRBV7-3; d_call: .; cdr3_nt: TGTGCCAGCAGCTTAAGACAGTTAAACACTGAAGCTTTCTTT; cdr3_aa: CASSLRQLNTEAFF
clone_size: large; j_call: TRBJ2-1; v_call: TRBV7-7; d_call: .; cdr3_nt: TGTGCTAGCAGCACAGACTTTTACAATGAGCAGTTCTTC; cdr3_aa: CASSTDFYNEQFF
clone_size: .; j_call: TRBJ2-7; v_call: TRBV11-2; d_call: .; cdr3_nt: TGTGCCAGCAGCCAGGACCAGGACTCCTACGAGCAGTACTTC; cdr3_aa: CASSQDQDSYEQYF
clone_size: .; j_call: TRBJ2-7; v_call: TRBV7-8; d_call: .; cdr3_nt: TGTGCCAGCAGCTTGGGGGGTATGTGGTACGAGCAGTACTTC; cdr3_aa: CASSLGGMWYEQYF
clone_size: .; j_call: TRBJ2-7; v_call: TRBV6-5; d_call: .; cdr3_nt: TGTGCCAGCAGTCAACTCTATGATAGCGAGCAGTACTTC; cdr3_aa: CASSQLYDSEQYF
clone_size: .; j_call: TRBJ2-6; v_call: TRBV6-5; d_call: .; cdr3_nt: TGTGCCACGTCGCGGGAACACTCTGGGGCCAACGTCCTGACTTTC; cdr3_aa: CATSREHSGANVLTF
clone_size: .; j_call: TRBJ2-3; v_call: TRBV6-5; d_call: TRBD2; cdr3_nt: TGTGCCAGCAGAACACGGACTAGGATATTAGATACGCAGTATTTT; cdr3_aa: CASRTRTRILDTQYF
clone_size: medium-sized; j_call: TRBJ2-1; v_call: TRBV5-1; d_call: .; cdr3_nt: TGCGCCAGCAGCTTGGGGGTCGGGTCCAATGAGCAGTTCTTC; cdr3_aa: CASSLGVGSNEQFF
clone_size: .; j_call: TRBJ2-3; v_call: TRBV7-2; d_call: TRBD2; cdr3_nt: TGTGCCAGCAGCTTCTTCCCGGGGGGGCTCACAGATACGCAGTATTTT; cdr3_aa: CASSFFPGGLTDTQYF
clone_size: .; j_call: TRBJ2-5; v_call: TRBV24-1; d_call: .; cdr3_nt: TGTGCCACCAGTGCGAACACCGGGGAGCTGTACTTC; cdr3_aa: CATSANTGELYF
clone_size: .; j_call: TRBJ1-2; v_call: TRBV7-2; d_call: .; cdr3_nt: TGTGCCAGCAGCTTAGACAGGGCGGATGGCTACACCTTC; cdr3_aa: CASSLDRADGYTF
clone_size: medium-sized; j_call: TRBJ2-2; v_call: TRBV5-4; d_call: TRBD2; cdr3_nt: TGCGCCAGCAGCCCGGGACTAGCGGGTTCGACGAACACCGGGGAGCTGTTTTTT; cdr3_aa: CASSPGLAGSTNTGELFF
clone_size: many; j_call: TRBJ2-5; v_call: TRBV5-1; d_call: TRBD1; cdr3_nt: TGCGCCAGCAGCTTGGGGGACAGGGGTCCGAGGGAGACCCAGTACTTC; cdr3_aa: CASSLGDRGPRETQYF
clone_size: .; j_call: TRBJ2-1; v_call: TRBV20-1; d_call: .; cdr3_nt: TGCAGTGCTAGATACGTGAGTGAGCAGTTCTTC; cdr3_aa: CSARYVSEQFF
clone_size: medium-sized; j_call: TRBJ2-5; v_call: TRBV28; d_call: TRBD2; cdr3_nt: TGTGCCAGCAGTTCTGGGGCTAGCGGGGACCAAGAGACCCAGTACTTC; cdr3_aa: CASSSGASGDQETQYF
clone_size: .; j_call: TRBJ1-1; v_call: TRBV7-4; d_call: .; cdr3_nt: TGTGCCAGCAGCCCCGGCCGTTTTGGAAGGCGGACTGAAGCTTTCTTT; cdr3_aa: CASSPGRFGRRTEAFF
clone_size: many; j_call: TRBJ2-6; v_call: TRBV4-1; d_call: .; cdr3_nt: TGCGCCAGCAGCCAAGGACCGACAGCCAGGGATGGGGCCAACGTCCTGACTTTC; cdr3_aa: CASSQGPTARDGANVLTF
clone_size: once; j_call: TRBJ2-1; v_call: TRBV7-6; d_call: .; cdr3_nt: TGTGCCAGCAGCGGACTATCCCTTTTCGATGAGCAGTTCTTC; cdr3_aa: CASSGLSLFDEQFF